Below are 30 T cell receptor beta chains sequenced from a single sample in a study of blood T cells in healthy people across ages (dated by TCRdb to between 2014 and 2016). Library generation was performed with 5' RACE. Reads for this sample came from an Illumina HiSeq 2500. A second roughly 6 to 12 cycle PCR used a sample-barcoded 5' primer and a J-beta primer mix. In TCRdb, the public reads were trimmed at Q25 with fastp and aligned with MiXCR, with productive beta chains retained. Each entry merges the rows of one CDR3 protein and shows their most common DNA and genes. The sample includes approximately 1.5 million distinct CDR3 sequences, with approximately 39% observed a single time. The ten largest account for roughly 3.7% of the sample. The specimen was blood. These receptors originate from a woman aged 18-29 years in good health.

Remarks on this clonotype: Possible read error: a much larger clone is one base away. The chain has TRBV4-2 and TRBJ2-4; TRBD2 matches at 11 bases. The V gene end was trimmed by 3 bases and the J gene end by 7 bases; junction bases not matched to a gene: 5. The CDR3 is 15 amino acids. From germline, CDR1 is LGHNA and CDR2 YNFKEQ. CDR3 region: CASSHASGRTNIQYF. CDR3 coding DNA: TGTGCCAGCAGCCATGCTAGCGGGAGGACGAACATTCAGTACTTC.

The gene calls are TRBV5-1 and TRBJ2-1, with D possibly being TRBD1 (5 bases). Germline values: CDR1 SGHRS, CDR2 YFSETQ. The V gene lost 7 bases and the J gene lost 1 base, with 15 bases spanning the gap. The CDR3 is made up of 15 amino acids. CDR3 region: CASSPEGASYNEQFF. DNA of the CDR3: TGCGCCAGCTCGCCGGAAGGGGCATCCTACAATGAGCAGTTCTTC.

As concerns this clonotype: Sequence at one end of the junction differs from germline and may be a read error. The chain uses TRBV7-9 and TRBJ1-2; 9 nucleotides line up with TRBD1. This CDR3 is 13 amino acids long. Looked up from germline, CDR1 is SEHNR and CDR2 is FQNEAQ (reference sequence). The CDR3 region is CGSSVTGGDGYTF. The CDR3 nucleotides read TGTGGCAGCAGCGTCACAGGGGGCGATGGCTACACCTTC.

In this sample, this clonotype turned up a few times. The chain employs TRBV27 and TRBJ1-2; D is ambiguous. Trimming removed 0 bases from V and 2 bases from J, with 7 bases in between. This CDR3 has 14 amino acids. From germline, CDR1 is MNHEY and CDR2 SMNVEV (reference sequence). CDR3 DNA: TGTGCCAGCAGTTTATCTGTCCAAAACTATGGCTACACCTTC. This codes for CASSLSVQNYGYTF.

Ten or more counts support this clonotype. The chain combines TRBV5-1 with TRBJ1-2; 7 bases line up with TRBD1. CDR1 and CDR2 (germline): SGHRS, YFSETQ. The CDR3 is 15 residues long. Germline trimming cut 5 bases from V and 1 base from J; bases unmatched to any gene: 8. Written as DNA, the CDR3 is TGCGCCAGCAGTTTCTCCGGGACAGTTAACTATGGCTACACCTTC. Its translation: CASSFSGTVNYGYTF.

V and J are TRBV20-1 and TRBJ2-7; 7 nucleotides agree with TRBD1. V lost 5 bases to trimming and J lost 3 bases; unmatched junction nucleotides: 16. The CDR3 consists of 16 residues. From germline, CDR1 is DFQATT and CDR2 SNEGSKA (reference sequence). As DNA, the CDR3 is TGCAGTGCTGTAGGGGAAGGGGGCCTTTTGCGCTACGAGCAGTACTTC. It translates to CSAVGEGGLLRYEQYF.

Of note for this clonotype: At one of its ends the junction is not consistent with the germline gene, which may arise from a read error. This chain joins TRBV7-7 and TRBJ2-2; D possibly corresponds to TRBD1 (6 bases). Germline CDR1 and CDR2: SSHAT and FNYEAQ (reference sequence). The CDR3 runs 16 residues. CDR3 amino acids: CASSSTPTGYTGELFF. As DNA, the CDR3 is TGTGCTAGCAGCTCGACCCCCACAGGGTACACCGGGGAGCTGTTTTTT.

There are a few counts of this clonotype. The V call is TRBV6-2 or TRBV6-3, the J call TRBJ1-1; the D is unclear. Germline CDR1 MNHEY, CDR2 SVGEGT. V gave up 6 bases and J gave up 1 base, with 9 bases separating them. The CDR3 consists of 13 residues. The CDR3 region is CASRTPSNTEAFF. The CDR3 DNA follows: TGTGCCAGCAGGACCCCATCGAACACTGAAGCTTTCTTT.

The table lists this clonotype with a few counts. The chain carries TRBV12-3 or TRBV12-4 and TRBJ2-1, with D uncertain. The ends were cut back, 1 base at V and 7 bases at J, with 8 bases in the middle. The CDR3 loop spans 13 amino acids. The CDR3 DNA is TGTGCCAGCAGTTTAGAACTTTTTAATGAGCAGTTCTTC. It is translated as CASSLELFNEQFF.

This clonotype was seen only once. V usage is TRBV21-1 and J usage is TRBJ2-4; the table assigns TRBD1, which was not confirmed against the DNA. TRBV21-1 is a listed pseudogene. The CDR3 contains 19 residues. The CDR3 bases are TGTGCCAGCAGCAAAAGGAAGACAGAGGGCGGAGGGACCAAAAACATTCAGTACTTC. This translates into CASSKRKTEGGGTKNIQYF.

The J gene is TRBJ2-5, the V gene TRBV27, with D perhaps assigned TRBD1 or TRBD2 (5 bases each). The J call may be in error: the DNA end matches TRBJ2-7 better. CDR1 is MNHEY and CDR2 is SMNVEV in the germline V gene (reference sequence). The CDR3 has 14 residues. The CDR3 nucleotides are TGTGCCAGCAGTCCCTCCTCTAGTGGGGGCGAGCAGTACTTC. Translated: CASSPSSSGGEQYF.

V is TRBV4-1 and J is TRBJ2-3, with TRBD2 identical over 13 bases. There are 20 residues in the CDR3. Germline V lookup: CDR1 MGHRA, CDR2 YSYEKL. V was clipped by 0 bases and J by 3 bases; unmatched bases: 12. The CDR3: CASSQEDWRLAGGGTDTQYF. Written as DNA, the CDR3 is TGCGCCAGCAGCCAAGAAGATTGGAGACTAGCGGGGGGTGGAACAGATACGCAGTATTTT.

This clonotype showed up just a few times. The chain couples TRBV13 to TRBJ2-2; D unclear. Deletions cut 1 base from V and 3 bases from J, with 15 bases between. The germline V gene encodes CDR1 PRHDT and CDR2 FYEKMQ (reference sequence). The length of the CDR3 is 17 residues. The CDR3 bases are TGTGCCAGCAGCTTAGCCGGCGGCAGTCACCACACCGGGGAGCTGTTTTTT. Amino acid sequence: CASSLAGGSHHTGELFF.

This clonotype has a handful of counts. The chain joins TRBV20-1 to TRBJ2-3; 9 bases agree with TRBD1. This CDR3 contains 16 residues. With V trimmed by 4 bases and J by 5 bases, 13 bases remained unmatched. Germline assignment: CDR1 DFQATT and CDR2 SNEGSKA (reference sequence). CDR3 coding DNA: TGCAGTGCTATAATAAGCGGACAGGGGTATGGAGATACGCAGTATTTT. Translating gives CSAIISGQGYGDTQYF.

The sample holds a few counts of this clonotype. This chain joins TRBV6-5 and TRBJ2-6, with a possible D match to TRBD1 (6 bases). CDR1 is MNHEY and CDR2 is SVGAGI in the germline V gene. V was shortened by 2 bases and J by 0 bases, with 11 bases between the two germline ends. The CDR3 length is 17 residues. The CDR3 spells CASSYLAGVSGANVLTF. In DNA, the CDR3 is TGTGCCAGCAGTTACCTCGCAGGGGTCTCTGGGGCCAACGTCCTGACTTTC.

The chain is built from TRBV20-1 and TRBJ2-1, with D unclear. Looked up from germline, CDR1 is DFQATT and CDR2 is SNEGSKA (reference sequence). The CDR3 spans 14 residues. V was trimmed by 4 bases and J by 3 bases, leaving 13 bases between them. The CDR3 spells CSANVNFHYNEQFF. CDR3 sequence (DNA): TGCAGTGCTAATGTTAACTTCCACTACAATGAGCAGTTCTTC.

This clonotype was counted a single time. CDR3 region: CASSGPLGSDTQYF. CDR3 DNA sequence: TGTGCCAGCAGTGGTCCGTTAGGGTCAGATACGCAGTATTTT. V is TRBV12-3 or TRBV12-4 and J is TRBJ2-3, with D hard to call. The CDR3 covers 14 residues. V lost 5 bases and J 4 bases, leaving 13 bases between the germline ends.

The CDR3 reads CAWSVGKMWDEQFF. As DNA, the CDR3 is TGTGCCTGGAGTGTGGGGAAGATGTGGGATGAGCAGTTCTTC. The V and J genes are TRBV30 and TRBJ2-1; D is unclear. V was cut by 0 bases and J by 8 bases, with 14 bases left in between. The germline V gene has CDR1 GTSNPN and CDR2 SVGIG (reference sequence). The CDR3 has 14 residues.

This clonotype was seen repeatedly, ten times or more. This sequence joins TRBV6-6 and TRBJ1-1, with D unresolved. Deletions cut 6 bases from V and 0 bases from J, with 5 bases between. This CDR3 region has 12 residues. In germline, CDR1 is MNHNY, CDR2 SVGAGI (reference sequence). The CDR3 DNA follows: TGTGCCAGCAGCCCGGTGAACACTGAAGCTTTCTTT. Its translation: CASSPVNTEAFF.

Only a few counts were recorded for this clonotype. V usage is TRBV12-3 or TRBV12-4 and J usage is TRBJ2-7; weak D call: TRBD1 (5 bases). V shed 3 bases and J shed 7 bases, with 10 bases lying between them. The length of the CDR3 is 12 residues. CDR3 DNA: TGTGCCAGCAGTTTGAAAGGGGATGAGCAGTACTTC. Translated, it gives CASSLKGDEQYF.

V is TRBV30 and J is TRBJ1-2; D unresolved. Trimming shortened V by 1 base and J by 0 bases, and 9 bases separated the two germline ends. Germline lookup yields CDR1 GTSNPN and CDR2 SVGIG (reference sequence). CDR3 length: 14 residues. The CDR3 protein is CAWSDGRSNYGYTF. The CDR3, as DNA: TGTGCCTGGAGTGACGGACGCTCTAACTATGGCTACACCTTC.

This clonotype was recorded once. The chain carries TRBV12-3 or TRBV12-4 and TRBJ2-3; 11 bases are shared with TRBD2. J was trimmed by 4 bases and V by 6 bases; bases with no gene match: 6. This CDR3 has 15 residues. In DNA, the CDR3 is TGTGCCAGCAGCCCTAGCGGGAGGACAGCAGATACGCAGTATTTT. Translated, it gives CASSPSGRTADTQYF.

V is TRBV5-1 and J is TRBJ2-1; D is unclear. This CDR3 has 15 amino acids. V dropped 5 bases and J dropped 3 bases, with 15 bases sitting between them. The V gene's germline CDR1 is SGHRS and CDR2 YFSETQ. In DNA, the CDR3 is TGCGCCAGCAGGCTCTCGGGCTCCCACTACAATGAGCAGTTCTTC. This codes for CASRLSGSHYNEQFF.

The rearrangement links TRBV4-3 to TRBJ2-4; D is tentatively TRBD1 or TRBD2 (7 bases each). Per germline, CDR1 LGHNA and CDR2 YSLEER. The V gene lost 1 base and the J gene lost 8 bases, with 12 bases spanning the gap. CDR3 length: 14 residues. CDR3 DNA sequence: TGCGCCAGCAGCCAAGGTCCAGGGGGGGACATTCAGTACTTC. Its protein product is CASSQGPGGDIQYF.

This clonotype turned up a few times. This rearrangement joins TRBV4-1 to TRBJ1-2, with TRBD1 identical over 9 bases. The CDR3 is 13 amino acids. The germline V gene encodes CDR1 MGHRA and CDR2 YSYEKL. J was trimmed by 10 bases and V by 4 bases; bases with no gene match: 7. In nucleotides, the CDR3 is TGCGCCAGCAGCCGGACAGGGGATCGGGTCTACACCTTC. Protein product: CASSRTGDRVYTF.

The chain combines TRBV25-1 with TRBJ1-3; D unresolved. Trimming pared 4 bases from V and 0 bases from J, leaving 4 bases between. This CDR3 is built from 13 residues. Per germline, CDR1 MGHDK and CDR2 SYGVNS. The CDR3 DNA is TGTGCCAGCAGTGCCCCCTCTGGAAACACCATATATTTT. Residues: CASSAPSGNTIYF.

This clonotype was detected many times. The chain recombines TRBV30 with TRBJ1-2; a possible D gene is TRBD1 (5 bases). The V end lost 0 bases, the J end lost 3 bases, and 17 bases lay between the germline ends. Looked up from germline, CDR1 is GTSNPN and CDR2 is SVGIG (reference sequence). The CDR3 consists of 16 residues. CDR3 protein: CAWSVRRPGAHYGYTF. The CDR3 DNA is TGTGCCTGGAGTGTACGACGACCCGGGGCGCACTATGGCTACACCTTC.

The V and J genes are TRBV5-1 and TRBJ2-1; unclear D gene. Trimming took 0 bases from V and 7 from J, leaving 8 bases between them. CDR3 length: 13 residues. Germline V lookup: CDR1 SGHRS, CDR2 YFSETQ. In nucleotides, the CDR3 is TGCGCCAGCAGCTTGGTTACCCCGAATGAGCAGTTCTTC. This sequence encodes CASSLVTPNEQFF.

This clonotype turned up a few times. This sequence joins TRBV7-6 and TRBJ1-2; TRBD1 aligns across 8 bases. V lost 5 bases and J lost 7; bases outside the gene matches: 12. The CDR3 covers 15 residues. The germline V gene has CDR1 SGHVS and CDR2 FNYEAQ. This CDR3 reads CASSPTDRDIGGYTF. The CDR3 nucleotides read TGTGCCAGCAGCCCGACGGACAGGGACATTGGTGGCTACACCTTC.

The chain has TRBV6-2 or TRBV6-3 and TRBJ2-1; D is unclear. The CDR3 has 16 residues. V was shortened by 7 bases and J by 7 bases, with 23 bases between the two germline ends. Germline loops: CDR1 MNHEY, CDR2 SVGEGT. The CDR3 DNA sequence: TGTGCCAGCACTAACGCTGGGCCCCCTCTCCTTAATGAGCAGTTCTTC. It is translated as CASTNAGPPLLNEQFF.